This T cell receptor (beta chain) was profiled in a study of a mutant IDH1 vaccine in newly diagnosed glioma. For the study at large: Following radiotherapy alone, or alongside temozolomide cycles, vaccination was started after an interval of 4-6 weeks. Earlier treatment was radiotherapy, temozolomide, or both, with most getting both.

Study findings and constraints: Evidence of vaccine-induced immune responses was documented in about 93% of patients.

Time point described: week 5, during vaccination. Doses of 300 ug of mutant IDH1 20-mer peptide were given with topical imiquimod. V shed 10 bases and J shed 2 bases, with 17 bases lying between them. Germline V gene sequence: CDR1 KGHSH, CDR2 LQKENI. This CDR3 region has 15 residues. Notes on this clone: Its antigen remains unidentified.

Sequenced by immunoSEQ multiplex PCR; TCRdb stores in-frame clones only, minus some. The table shows more than 25,000 clones, with roughly 77% occurring only once. The material sequenced was PBMCs, taken from a glioma patient whose treatment included an IDH1 peptide vaccine. The gene calls are TRBV18 and TRBJ1-4; D gene unclear. This receptor was identified in a man between 35 and 55 years old with glioma. Here the CDR3 DNA reads TGTGCCACCCGTGCCGCCCTGGGGACTAATGAAAAACTGTTTTTT. Translating it yields CATRAALGTNEKLFF. The variable domain in full, completed from reference TRBV18 and TRBJ1-4, reads NAGVMQNPRHLVRRRGQEARLRCSPMKGHSHVYWYRQLPEEGLKFMVYLQKENIIDESGMPKERFSAEFPKEGPSILRIQQVVRGDSAAYFCATRAALGTNEKLFFGSGTQLSVL.